A single sample is the source of the 11 T cell receptor beta chains below, sequenced in a study of shared clonotypes between healthy human individuals. Repertoires were generated with immunoSEQ multiplex PCR, while TCRdb's copy carries only in-frame clones and drops some. The table records about 1,500,000 clones, roughly 96% of them present only once. The sample comprised naive CD4+ T cells sorted from blood. Subset defined: CD45RA+ positively selected. The receptors here all came from a man aged 30 to 45 in good health.

The chain links TRBV7-9 to TRBJ2-1, with unresolved D. The CDR3 loop spans 12 amino acids. Germline CDR1 and CDR2: SEHNR and FQNEAQ (reference sequence). Trimming stripped 6 bases from V and 6 bases from J, with 9 bases between. The CDR3 region has the DNA TGTGCCAGCAGTTTAAGGACCAATGAGCAGTTCTTC. It codes for CASSLRTNEQFF.

In this sample, this clone turned up once. The J gene is TRBJ1-2, the V gene TRBV11-2, with D hard to call. The CDR3 is 13 amino acids. Germline V gives CDR1 SGHAT, CDR2 FQNNGV. V was trimmed by 1 base and J by 5 bases, leaving 8 bases between them. DNA for the CDR3: TGTGCCAGCAGCTTAGGTGTGGGGTATGGCTACACCTTC. This translates into CASSLGVGYGYTF.

The rearrangement links TRBV7-3 to TRBJ2-1; D gene uncertain. This CDR3 spans 14 amino acids. V lost 2 bases and J 1 base, leaving 6 bases between the germline ends. In germline, CDR1 is SGHTA, CDR2 FQGTGA. Written as DNA, the CDR3 is TGTGCCAGCAGCTTAGTTGTGTCCTACAATGAGCAGTTCTTC. It codes for CASSLVVSYNEQFF. The variable domain in full, completed from reference TRBV7-3 and TRBJ2-1, reads GAGVSQTPSNKVTEKGKYVELRCDPISGHTALYWYRQSLGQGPEFLIYFQGTGAADDSGLPNDRFFAVRPEGSVSTLKIQRTERGDSAVYLCASSLVVSYNEQFFGPGTRLTVL.

The chain has TRBV2 and TRBJ2-7, with D perhaps TRBD1 or TRBD2 (5 bases each). This CDR3 region has 13 residues. Trimming left V 8 bases short and J 2 bases short, with 13 bases between. Germline V gene data show CDR1 as SNHLY and CDR2 as FYNNEI. The CDR3 loop is CASLYGDPYEQYF. The CDR3 DNA sequence: TGTGCCAGCCTCTACGGGGACCCCTACGAGCAGTACTTC.

The chain carries TRBV7-2 and TRBJ2-7; D gene unclear. CDR3 length: 12 amino acids. The V end lost 2 bases, the J end lost 6 bases, and 8 bases lay between the germline ends. Germline CDR1 SGHTA, CDR2 FQGNSA. CDR3 region: CASSLPKLEQYF. The CDR3 bases are TGTGCCAGCAGCTTACCTAAGCTCGAGCAGTACTTC. Full variable domain (remainder filled in from reference TRBV7-2 and TRBJ2-7): GAGVSQSPSNKVTEKGKDVELRCDPISGHTALYWYRQSLGQGLEFLIYFQGNSAPDKSGLPSDRFSAERTGGSVSTLTIQRTQQEDSAVYLCASSLPKLEQYFGPGTRLTVT.

V usage is TRBV7-3 and J usage is TRBJ1-1; 7 nucleotides line up with TRBD1. V gave up 6 bases and J gave up 4 bases; unmatched junction bases: 5. In germline, CDR1 is SGHTA, CDR2 FQGTGA. This CDR3 region has 13 residues. CDR3 protein: CASRRNRGTEAFF. The CDR3 bases are TGTGCCAGCAGGCGAAACAGGGGCACTGAAGCTTTCTTT. Full variable domain (rest looked up from reference TRBV7-3 and TRBJ1-1): GAGVSQTPSNKVTEKGKYVELRCDPISGHTALYWYRQSLGQGPEFLIYFQGTGAADDSGLPNDRFFAVRPEGSVSTLKIQRTERGDSAVYLCASRRNRGTEAFFGQGTRLTVV.

The chain uses TRBV27 and TRBJ1-4; D gene unclear. The ends were cut back, 4 bases at V and 0 bases at J, with 15 bases in the middle. This CDR3 is built from 17 residues. Germline V lookup: CDR1 MNHEY, CDR2 SMNVEV (reference sequence). CDR3 sequence (DNA): TGTGCCAGCAGTTCATACGGCGTCCTAGCAACTAATGAAAAACTGTTTTTT. Protein: CASSSYGVLATNEKLFF.

The V call is TRBV27, the J call TRBJ2-1, with 16 positions matching TRBD2. CDR3 length equals 19 residues. Germline V gene data show CDR1 as MNHEY and CDR2 as SMNVEV (reference sequence). With 5 bases clipped from V and 7 bases from J, the junction kept 14 bases outside the gene matches. CDR3 DNA sequence: TGTGCCAGCAGTCCGGGGCCCGGGACTAGCGGGAGGGCGGAAAATGAGCAGTTCTTC. This sequence encodes CASSPGPGTSGRAENEQFF.

The V gene is TRBV10-1, the J gene TRBJ1-5; D is perhaps TRBD1 (6 bases). CDR3 length equals 16 residues. The V end was cut by 2 bases, the J end by 0 bases, with 11 bases between. Germline CDR1 and CDR2: WNHNN and SYGVQD (reference sequence). This chain's CDR3 is CASSETGQNSNQPQHF. The CDR3 DNA is TGCGCCAGCAGTGAGACAGGACAGAATAGCAATCAGCCCCAGCATTTT.

The chain has TRBV27 and TRBJ2-7; TRBD2 aligns across 8 bases. CDR1 and CDR2 (germline): MNHEY, SMNVEV (reference sequence). The CDR3 length is 15 residues. V shed 5 bases and J 2 bases; nucleotides not matched to a gene: 8. CDR3 DNA: TGTGCCAGCAGTGCGGGAGGAGGTCTCCCCTACGAGCAGTACTTC. Translation: CASSAGGGLPYEQYF.

Comment on this clone: Other nucleotide sequences from this sample produce the same CDR3. The chain combines TRBV5-1 with TRBJ1-5; D unclear. CDR1 SGHRS and CDR2 YFSETQ come from the germline V gene. The V and J ends lost 0 bases and 7 bases respectively, with 8 bases between them. The CDR3 loop spans 13 amino acids. The CDR3 DNA reads as TGCGCCAGCAGCTTGGAAGGTTTACAGCCCCAGCATTTT. Translating it yields CASSLEGLQPQHF.